A single sample is the source of the 8 T cell receptor beta chains below, sequenced in a study of T cells after yellow fever vaccination. Each CDR3 protein is one row after TCRdb ran MiXCR on the 5' RACE reads. The table lists 450,000 to 550,000 distinct CDR3 sequences, about 19% of them singletons. The source was PBMCs, collected 15 days after the yellow fever booster vaccination. Source of these receptors: a man aged 25-45 years who received the YFV17D yellow fever vaccine.

This clonotype was seen a handful of times. The chain joins TRBV15 to TRBJ1-5; the match to TRBD1 covers 9 bases. This CDR3 is 15 amino acids long. Germline V gives CDR1 LNHNV, CDR2 YYDKDF (reference sequence). V dropped 2 bases and J dropped 5; count of bases not matched to a gene: 4. CDR3 protein: CATSRPGQGDQPQHF. CDR3 DNA sequence: TGTGCCACCAGCAGACCGGGACAGGGCGATCAGCCCCAGCATTTT.

The chain combines TRBV7-8 with TRBJ2-5; 11 bases agree with TRBD2. The CDR3 has 20 residues. Germline CDR1 SGHVS, CDR2 FQNEAQ. V was clipped by 4 bases and J by 3 bases; unmatched bases: 19. CDR3 coding DNA: TGTGCCAGCAGCTCACCAGTTACTAGCGGGGGACGCCATTTCGAAGAGACCCAGTACTTC. Translation: CASSSPVTSGGRHFEETQYF.

This clonotype was picked up one time. The chain couples TRBV29-1 to TRBJ2-1; 11 nucleotides line up with TRBD2. Per germline, CDR1 SQVTM and CDR2 ANQGSEA. There are 13 residues in the CDR3. V trimming: 8 bases; J trimming: 9 bases; junction bases outside the gene matches: 9. The CDR3 nucleotides read TGCAGCATCTGGACTAGCGGGCCGTTTGAGCAGTTCTTC. This translates into CSIWTSGPFEQFF.

This clonotype was observed a few times. The rearrangement links TRBV9 to TRBJ2-4; TRBD2 aligns across 10 bases. Looked up from germline, CDR1 is SGDLS and CDR2 is YYNGEE. This CDR3 region has 15 residues. After removal of 4 bases from V and 3 bases from J, the junction contained 4 bases not matched to a gene. CDR3 amino acids: CASSPAGGGKNIQYF. The CDR3 DNA reads TGTGCCAGCAGCCCAGCGGGAGGGGGCAAAAACATTCAGTACTTC.

This sequence joins TRBV27 and TRBJ2-1; either TRBD1 or TRBD2 may supply D (5 bases each). The CDR3 extends over 16 amino acids. Trimming took 7 bases from V and 1 from J, leaving 17 bases between them. The germline CDR1 and CDR2 sequences are MNHEY and SMNVEV (reference sequence). For the CDR3, the DNA is TGTGCCAGCATGATCCTGGGGACGAGGTCCTACAATGAGCAGTTCTTC. The encoded protein is CASMILGTRSYNEQFF.

This clonotype has only a few counts. The rearrangement joins TRBV12-3 or TRBV12-4 to TRBJ1-5; 8 bases map to TRBD1. The CDR3 has 15 residues. Losses at the gene ends were 6 bases for V and 4 bases for J; bases not matched to a gene: 8. This chain's CDR3 is CASRSGTGINQPQHF. CDR3 nucleotide sequence: TGTGCCAGCAGATCCGGGACAGGCATTAATCAGCCCCAGCATTTT.

This clonotype was counted between two and nine times. The chain combines TRBV15 with TRBJ2-2; TRBD1 is a possible D gene (6 bases). Germline V gene data show CDR1 as LNHNV and CDR2 as YYDKDF (reference sequence). CDR3 length: 15 residues. Trimming stripped 10 bases from V and 4 bases from J, with 19 bases between. DNA of the CDR3: TGTGCCATTTCCCAACAGGGTGACGGCACCGGGGAGCTGTTTTTT. Translated, it gives CAISQQGDGTGELFF.

The chain links TRBV7-2 to TRBJ2-6; D gene ambiguous. The V gene's germline CDR1 is SGHTA and CDR2 FQGNSA. The CDR3 length is 17 residues. Trimming took off 5 bases at V and 2 bases at J, with 16 bases between the two ends. DNA of the CDR3: TGTGCCAGCAGCCCGGGTAACTATTACCCTGGGGCCAACGTCCTGACTTTC. This encodes CASSPGNYYPGANVLTF.